The entry that follows covers one TCR beta chain sequence. The antigen remains undetermined. Libraries used 5'RACE template switching adding universal primer site and UMIs. TCRdb reprocessed the 5' RACE reads and reports one entry per CDR3 protein, with no DNA. This listing includes 440,000 or so distinct CDR3 sequences. This entry belongs to a study of T cells expressing NK-cell markers. Overall study context: Sorted CD3+CD56-NKG2C+, CD3+CD56+NKG2C+ and CD3+CD56+NKG2C- T cells supplied the TCR beta repertoires. Broader study findings: The CD3+CD56-NKG2C+ fraction was also led by these clonotypes in a handful of donors. About 1.0-8% of CD8+ T cells in roughly six donors belonged to dominant NKG2C+ clonotypes.

In germline, CDR1 is SQVTM, CDR2 ANQGSEA. The CDR3 is made up of 14 amino acids. This receptor was identified in a woman between 18 and 69 years old in good health. The specimen was blood T cells: a sorted CD56 or NKG2C T cell subset, CD4+ or CD8+ T cells, or bulk PBMC T cells (not recorded which). The chain has TRBV29-1 and TRBJ1-3; TCRdb returns TRBD1, unconfirmable since there is no DNA. CDR3 protein: CSVYKWGSGNTIYF.